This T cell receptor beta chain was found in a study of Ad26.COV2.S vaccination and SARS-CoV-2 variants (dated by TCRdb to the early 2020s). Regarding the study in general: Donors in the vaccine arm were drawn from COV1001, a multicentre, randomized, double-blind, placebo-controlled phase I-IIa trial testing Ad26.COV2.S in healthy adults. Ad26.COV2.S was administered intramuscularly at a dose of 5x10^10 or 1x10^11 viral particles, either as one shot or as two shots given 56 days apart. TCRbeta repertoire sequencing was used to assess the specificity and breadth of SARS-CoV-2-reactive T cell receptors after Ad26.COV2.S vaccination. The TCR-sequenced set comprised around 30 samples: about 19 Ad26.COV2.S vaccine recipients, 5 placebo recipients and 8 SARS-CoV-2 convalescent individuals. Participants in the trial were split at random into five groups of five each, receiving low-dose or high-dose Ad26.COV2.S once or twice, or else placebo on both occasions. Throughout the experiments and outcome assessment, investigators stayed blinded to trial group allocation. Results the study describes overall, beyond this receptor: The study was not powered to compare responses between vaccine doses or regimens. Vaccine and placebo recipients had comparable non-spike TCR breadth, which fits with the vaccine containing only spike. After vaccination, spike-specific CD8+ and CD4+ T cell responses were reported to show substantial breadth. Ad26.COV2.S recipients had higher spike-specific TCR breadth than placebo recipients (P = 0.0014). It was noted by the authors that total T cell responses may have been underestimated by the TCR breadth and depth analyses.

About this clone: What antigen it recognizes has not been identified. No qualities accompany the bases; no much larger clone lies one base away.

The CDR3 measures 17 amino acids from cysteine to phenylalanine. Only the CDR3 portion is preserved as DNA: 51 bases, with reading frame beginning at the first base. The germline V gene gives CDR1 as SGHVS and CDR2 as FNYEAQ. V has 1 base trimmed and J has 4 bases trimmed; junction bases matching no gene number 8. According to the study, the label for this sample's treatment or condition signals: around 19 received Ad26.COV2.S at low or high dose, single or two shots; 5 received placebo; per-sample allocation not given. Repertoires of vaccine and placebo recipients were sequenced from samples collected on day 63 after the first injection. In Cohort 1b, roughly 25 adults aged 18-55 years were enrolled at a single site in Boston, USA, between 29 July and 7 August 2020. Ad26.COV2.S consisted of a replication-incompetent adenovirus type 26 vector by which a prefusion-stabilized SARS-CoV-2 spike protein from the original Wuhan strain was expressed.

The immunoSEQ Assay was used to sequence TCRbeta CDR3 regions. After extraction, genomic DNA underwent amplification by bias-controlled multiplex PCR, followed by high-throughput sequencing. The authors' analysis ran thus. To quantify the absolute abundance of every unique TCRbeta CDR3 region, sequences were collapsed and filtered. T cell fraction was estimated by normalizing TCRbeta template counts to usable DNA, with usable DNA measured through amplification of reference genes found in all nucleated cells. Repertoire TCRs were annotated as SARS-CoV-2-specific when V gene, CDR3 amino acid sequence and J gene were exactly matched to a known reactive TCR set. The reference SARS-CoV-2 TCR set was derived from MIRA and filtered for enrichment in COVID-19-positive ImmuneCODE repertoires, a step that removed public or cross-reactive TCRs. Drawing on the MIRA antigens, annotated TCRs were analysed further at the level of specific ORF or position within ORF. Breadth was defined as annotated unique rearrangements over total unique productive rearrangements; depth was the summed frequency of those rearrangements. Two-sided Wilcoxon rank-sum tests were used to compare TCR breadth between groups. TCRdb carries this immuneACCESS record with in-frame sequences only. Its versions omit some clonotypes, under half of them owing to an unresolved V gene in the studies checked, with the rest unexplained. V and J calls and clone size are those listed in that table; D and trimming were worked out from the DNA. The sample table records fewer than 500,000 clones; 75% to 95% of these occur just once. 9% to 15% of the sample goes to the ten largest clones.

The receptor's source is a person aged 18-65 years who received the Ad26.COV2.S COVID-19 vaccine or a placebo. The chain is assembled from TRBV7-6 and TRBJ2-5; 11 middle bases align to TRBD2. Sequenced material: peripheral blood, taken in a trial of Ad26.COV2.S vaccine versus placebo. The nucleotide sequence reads TGTGCCAGCAGCTTAGTAGCACTAGCGGGAGTTGGAGAGACCCAGTACTTC. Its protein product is CASSLVALAGVGETQYF.